Listed below are T cell receptor beta chains from one sample, sequenced in a study of shared clonotypes between healthy human individuals. The assay was immunoSEQ multiplex PCR, and TCRdb's table has in-frame clones only and misses some. The sample holds over a million clones, 95% to 99% seen once. The sample was naive CD4+ T cells sorted from blood. The source is a man aged 25 to 45 in good health. Both conserved end residues are part of each CDR3.

14,TRBV28,CASSLGTALGEQYF
14,TRBV7-9,CASSPSAGNEKLFF
12,TRBV29-1,CSVEGNQETQYF
13,TRBV5-8,CAVTHQPFYGYTF
14,TRBV7-7,CASSPSTSLDEQYF
19,TRBV11-2,CASSFFRPGLAGARETQYF
16,TRBV5-4,CASSPRGTGPPDTQYF
14,TRBV7-9,CASSLGRSPYEQYF
11,TRBV10-3,CAITNSYEQYF
14,TRBV7-2,CASSPDYSYNEQFF
13,TRBV28,CASSSGTGDEAFF
17,TRBV11-3,CASSLRTGTSRTDTQYF
11,TRBV20-1,CSARSGEKLFF
12,TRBV25-1,CASSAQYYGYTF
14,TRBV6-5,CASSITSGRTEQYF
15,TRBV2,CASSLNRVMATEAFF
14,TRBV5-1,CASSLSSAEETQYF
16,TRBV15,CATSGPNKGFTDTQYF
15,TRBV2,CASSAEVVGLETQYF
17,TRBV27,CASSRRLAGVTSYEQYF
15,TRBV7-7,CASSPHPGRVPEAFF
14,TRBV19,CASSRTGSNQPQHF
15,TRBV27,CASSLEGQGVYEQYF
15,TRBV27,CASRPDRVGSYEQYF
16,TRBV5-1,CASSLAGQGVGYGYTF
12,TRBV7-2,CASSLIRETQYF
15,TRBV7-9,CASTAALAGGETQYF
14,TRBV18,CASSTGTGDEKLFF
19,TRBV27,CASSPPGVGITLGTDTQYF
14,TRBV7-9,CASSLGLSNTEAFF
13,TRBV6-5,CASRRTGGFGYTF
13,TRBV28,CASTRRLNTEAFF
14,TRBV28,CASSLLVGNYGYTF
19,TRBV27,CASSFLNPGQGAENQPQHF
15,TRBV30,CAWSRGRGFQETQYF
16,TRBV10-3,CAISALIGTSGNEQFF
13,TRBV28,CASSLLGATEAFF
13,TRBV19,CASSIDQQETQYF
15,TRBV18,CASSPLGQGKYGYTF
15,TRBV6-5,CASSPPGTVNTEAFF
16,TRBV19,CASSILTGIANGELFF
17,TRBV11-2,CASSLDLSLSGANVLTF
14,TRBV7-9,CASSLAANTGELFF
13,TRBV14,CASSHKSQETQYF
13,TRBV6-6,CASRGFSGNTIYF
15,TRBV9,CASSVVASGNDEQFF
17,TRBV7-9,CASSLARGLAGVDEQFF
15,TRBV19,CASSPVGASNQPQHF
13,TRBV5-6,CASSLLEQETQYF
16,TRBV2,CASTQESGTVRYEQYF
14,TRBV6-5,CASKTSGSIYEQYF